The present T cell receptor (beta chain) was sequenced within a study of blood T cell repertoires in COVID-19. Study summary: Samples representing acute and convalescent COVID-19 were sourced from the United States, Italy and Spain. The cDNA or gDNA used as material had been derived from T cells, B-cell-depleted T cells, or PBMCs.

V gave up 3 bases and J gave up 4 bases, with 12 bases separating them. Germline lookup yields CDR1 GTSNPN and CDR2 SVGIG (reference sequence). The CDR3 has 13 residues. Per the original methods: Reference gene primer amplification in the assay estimated nucleated cell counts. The assay was immunoSEQ multiplex PCR, and TCRdb's table has in-frame clones only and misses some. The V and J calls and clone size are taken from that table; D and trimming were inferred from the DNA. The sample yields 310,000 or so clones, over 70% seen once. This chain uses TRBV30 with TRBJ2-5; D unclear. The source material was peripheral blood. This TCR derives from a woman in her forties or fifties with acute or convalescent COVID-19. Written as DNA, the CDR3 is TGTGCCTGGAGAGTTTTGGGCCGAGAGACCCAGTACTTC. It encodes CAWRVLGRETQYF.